The rows below give T cell receptor beta chains drawn from one sample of a study of blood T cell repertoires in COVID-19. Assay used: immunoSEQ multiplex PCR; TCRdb lists only in-frame clones, some missing. The sample yields approximately 210,000 clones, around 81% seen once. The sample comprised PBMCs or T cells enriched from blood (not recorded which). The origin of the receptors is a woman between 50 and 59 years old with acute COVID-19. The CDR3 runs from the conserved cysteine through the conserved F or W. The order of the fields is clone size, D gene, V gene, J gene, CDR3 length, CDR3 protein, CDR3 DNA. A D gene is named only where the DNA matches it firmly. Not every row has a clone size; where given, it reads once, few, many or a size class.

>few|TRBD2|TRBV19|TRBJ2-5|15
CASSITSGDQETQYF
TGTGCCAGTAGTATAACTAGCGGGGATCAAGAGACCCAGTACTTC
>-|-|TRBV11-2|TRBJ1-1|11
CASSLPTEAFF
TGTGCCAGCAGTCTACCCACTGAAGCTTTCTTT
>once|-|TRBV7-2|TRBJ1-1|15
CASSLLRTDNTEAFF
TGTGCCAGCAGCTTACTGCGGACAGATAACACTGAAGCTTTCTTT
>-|TRBD1|TRBV6-5|TRBJ1-2|15
CASTSRPWTGYGYTF
TGTGCCAGCACCTCGCGTCCATGGACAGGCTATGGCTACACCTTC
>-|-|TRBV6-2/TRBV6-3|TRBJ1-1|14
CASSSRSGNTEAFF
TGTGCCAGCAGCTCCCGGTCGGGGAACACTGAAGCTTTCTTT
>-|TRBD2|TRBV25-1|TRBJ2-2|14
CASTSGPNTGELFF
TGTGCCAGCACTAGCGGGCCGAACACCGGGGAGCTGTTTTTT
>-|-|TRBV12-3/TRBV12-4|TRBJ2-1|13
CASRRGLYNEQFF
TGTGCCAGCCGACGCGGCCTCTACAATGAGCAGTTCTTC
>-|TRBD2|TRBV30|TRBJ2-1|13
CAWTSGPYNEQFF
TGTGCCTGGACTAGCGGTCCCTACAATGAGCAGTTCTTC
>few|TRBD1|TRBV5-1|TRBJ2-1|14
CASSRGQTYNEQFF
TGCGCCAGCAGCAGGGGACAGACGTACAATGAGCAGTTCTTC
>-|-|TRBV15|TRBJ2-5|14
CATSRDTAGETQYF
TGTGCCACCAGCAGGGACACCGCCGGGGAGACCCAGTACTTC
>-|-|TRBV4-3|TRBJ2-1|14
CASSLAAYYNEQFF
TGCGCCAGCAGCTTAGCCGCGTATTACAATGAGCAGTTCTTC
>once|-|TRBV19|TRBJ1-4|16
CASTIASGAKNEKLFF
TGTGCCAGTACCATAGCCTCTGGGGCGAAGAATGAAAAACTGTTTTTT
>-|TRBD2|TRBV4-3|TRBJ2-1|16
CASSLGTSGGYNEQFF
TGCGCCAGCAGCCTCGGGACTAGCGGGGGGTACAATGAGCAGTTCTTC
>-|TRBD1|TRBV6-5|TRBJ2-7|13
CASSPGQGVTNSF
TGTGCCAGCAGCCCAGGACAGGGGGTAACCAATTCGTTC
>-|-|TRBV6-5|TRBJ2-3|12
CASRGAGPTQYF
TGTGCCAGCAGGGGGGCAGGGCCTACGCAGTATTTT
>once|TRBD1|TRBV5-1|TRBJ2-2|16
CASSLAGQGHTGELFF
TGCGCCAGCAGCTTGGCGGGACAGGGTCACACCGGGGAGCTGTTTTTT
>-|TRBD1|TRBV28|TRBJ2-7|14
CASTTGTGLFGQYF
TGTGCCAGCACCACCGGGACAGGCCTTTTCGGGCAGTACTTC
>-|TRBD1|TRBV28|TRBJ1-4|17
CASSSPRQGTTNEKLFF
TGTGCCAGCAGTTCCCCCCGACAGGGAACAACTAATGAAAAACTGTTTTTT
>-|-|TRBV24-1|TRBJ2-1|13
CATSKGGYNEQFF
TGTGCCACCAGCAAAGGGGGTTACAATGAGCAGTTCTTC
>few|-|TRBV27|TRBJ2-1|16
CASSIMGPRRDNEQFF
TGTGCCAGCAGTATAATGGGACCGCGGAGGGACAATGAGCAGTTCTTC
>-|-|TRBV24-1|TRBJ2-7|15
CATSDSGRGKYEQYF
TGTGCCACCAGTGATTCGGGCCGGGGGAAGTACGAGCAGTACTTC
>-|TRBD1|TRBV6-5|TRBJ1-2|14
CASSSGQGNYGYTF
TGTGCCAGCAGTTCCGGACAGGGAAACTATGGCTACACCTTC